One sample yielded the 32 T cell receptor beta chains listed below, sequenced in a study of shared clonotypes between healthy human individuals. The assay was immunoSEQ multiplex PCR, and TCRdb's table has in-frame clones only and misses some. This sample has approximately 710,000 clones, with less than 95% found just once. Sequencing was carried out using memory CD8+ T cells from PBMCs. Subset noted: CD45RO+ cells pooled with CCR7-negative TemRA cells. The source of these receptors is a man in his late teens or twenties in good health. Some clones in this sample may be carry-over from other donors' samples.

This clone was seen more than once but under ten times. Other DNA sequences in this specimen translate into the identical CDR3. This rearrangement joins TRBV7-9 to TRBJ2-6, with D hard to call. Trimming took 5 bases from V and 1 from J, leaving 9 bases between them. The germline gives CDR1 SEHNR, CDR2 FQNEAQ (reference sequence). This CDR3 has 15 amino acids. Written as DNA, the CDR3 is TGTGCCAGCAGCCATGGCCTGTCTGGGGCCAACGTCCTGACTTTC. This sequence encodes CASSHGLSGANVLTF. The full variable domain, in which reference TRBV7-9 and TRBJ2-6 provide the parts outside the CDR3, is DTGVSQNPRHKITKRGQNVTFRCDPISEHNRLYWYRQTLGQGPEFLTYFQNEAQLEKSRLLSDRFSAERPKGSFSTLEIQRTEQGDSAMYLCASSHGLSGANVLTFGAGSRLTVL.

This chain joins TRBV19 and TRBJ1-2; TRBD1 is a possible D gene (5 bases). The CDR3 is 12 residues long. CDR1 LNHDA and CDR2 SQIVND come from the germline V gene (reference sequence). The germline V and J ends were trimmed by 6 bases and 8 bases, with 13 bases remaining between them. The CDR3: CASSRGIWGYTF. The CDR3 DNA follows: TGTGCCAGTAGCCGGGGGATATGGGGCTACACCTTC.

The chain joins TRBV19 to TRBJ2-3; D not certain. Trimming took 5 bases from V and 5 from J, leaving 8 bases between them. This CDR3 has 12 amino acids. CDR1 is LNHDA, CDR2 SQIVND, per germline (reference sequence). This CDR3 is CASSAYRDTQYF. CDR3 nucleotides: TGTGCCAGTAGTGCATATAGAGATACGCAGTATTTT.

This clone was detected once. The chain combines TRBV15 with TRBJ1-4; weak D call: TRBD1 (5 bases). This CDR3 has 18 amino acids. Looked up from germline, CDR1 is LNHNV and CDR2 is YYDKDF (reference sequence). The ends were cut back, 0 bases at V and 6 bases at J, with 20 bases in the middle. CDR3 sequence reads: CATSRDIWGGEGHEKLFF. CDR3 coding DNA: TGTGCCACCAGCAGAGATATATGGGGGGGAGAGGGTCATGAAAAACTGTTTTTT.

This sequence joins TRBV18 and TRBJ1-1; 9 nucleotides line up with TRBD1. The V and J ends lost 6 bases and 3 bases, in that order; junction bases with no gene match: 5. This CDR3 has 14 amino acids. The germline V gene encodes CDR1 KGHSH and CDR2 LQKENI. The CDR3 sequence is CASSRDRVDTEAFF. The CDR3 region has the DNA TGTGCCAGCTCTAGGGACAGGGTGGACACTGAAGCTTTCTTT.

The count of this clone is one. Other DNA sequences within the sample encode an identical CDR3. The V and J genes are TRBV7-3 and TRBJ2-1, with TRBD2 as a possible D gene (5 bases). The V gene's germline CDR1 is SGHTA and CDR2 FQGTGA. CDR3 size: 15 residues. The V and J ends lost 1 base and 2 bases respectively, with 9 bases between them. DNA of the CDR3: TGTGCCAGCAGCTTAAAGAGGGAACCCTACAATGAGCAGTTCTTC. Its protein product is CASSLKREPYNEQFF.

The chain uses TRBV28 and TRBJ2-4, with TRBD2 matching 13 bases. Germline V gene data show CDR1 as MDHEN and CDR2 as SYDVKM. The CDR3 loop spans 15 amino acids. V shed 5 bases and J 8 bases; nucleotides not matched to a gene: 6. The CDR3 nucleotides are TGTGCCAGCAGTGGACTAGCGGGAGAGGTGTACATTCAGTACTTC. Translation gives CASSGLAGEVYIQYF. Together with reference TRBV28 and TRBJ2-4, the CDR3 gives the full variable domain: DVKVTQSSRYLVKRTGEKVFLECVQDMDHENMFWYRQDPGLGLRLIYFSYDVKMKEKGDIPEGYSVSREKKERFSLILESASTNQTSMYLCASSGLAGEVYIQYFGAGTRLSVL.

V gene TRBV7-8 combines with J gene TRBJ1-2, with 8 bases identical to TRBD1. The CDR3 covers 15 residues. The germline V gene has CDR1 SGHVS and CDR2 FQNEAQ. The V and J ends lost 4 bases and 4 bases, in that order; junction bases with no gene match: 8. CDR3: CASSSTIRGPYGYTF. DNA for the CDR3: TGTGCCAGCAGCTCCACCATCAGGGGGCCCTATGGCTACACCTTC. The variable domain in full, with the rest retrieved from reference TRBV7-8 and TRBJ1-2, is GAGVSQSPRYKVAKRGQDVALRCDPISGHVSLFWYQQALGQGPEFLTYFQNEAQLDKSGLPSDRFFAERPEGSVSTLKIQRTQQEDSAVYLCASSSTIRGPYGYTFGSGTRLTVV.

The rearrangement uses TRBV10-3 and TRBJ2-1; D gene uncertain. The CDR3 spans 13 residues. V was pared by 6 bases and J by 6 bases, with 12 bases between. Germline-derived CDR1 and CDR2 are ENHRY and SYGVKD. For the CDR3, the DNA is TGTGCCATCAGGCGACCCCTAGGCAATGAGCAGTTCTTC. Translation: CAIRRPLGNEQFF.

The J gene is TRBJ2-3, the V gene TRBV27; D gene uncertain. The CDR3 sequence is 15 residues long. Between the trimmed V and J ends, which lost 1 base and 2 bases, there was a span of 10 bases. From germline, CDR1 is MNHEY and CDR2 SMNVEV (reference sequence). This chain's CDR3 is CASSLLPPFTDTQYF. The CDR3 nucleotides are TGTGCCAGCAGTTTATTACCACCTTTCACAGATACGCAGTATTTT.

Here the CDR3 reads CSATMDAGYGYTF. The CDR3 nucleotides read TGCAGCGCTACGATGGATGCCGGGTATGGCTACACCTTC. The rearrangement joins TRBV29-1 to TRBJ1-2, with D uncertain. The V end was cut by 7 bases, the J end by 5 bases, with 17 bases between. The CDR3 spans 13 residues. Germline lookup yields CDR1 SQVTM and CDR2 ANQGSEA.

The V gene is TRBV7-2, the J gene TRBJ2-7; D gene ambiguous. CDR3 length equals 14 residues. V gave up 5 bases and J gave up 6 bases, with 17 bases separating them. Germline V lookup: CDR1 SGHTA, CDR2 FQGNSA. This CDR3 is CASSHAYEPPEQYF. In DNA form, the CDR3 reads TGTGCCAGCAGCCATGCTTATGAACCCCCCGAGCAGTACTTC.

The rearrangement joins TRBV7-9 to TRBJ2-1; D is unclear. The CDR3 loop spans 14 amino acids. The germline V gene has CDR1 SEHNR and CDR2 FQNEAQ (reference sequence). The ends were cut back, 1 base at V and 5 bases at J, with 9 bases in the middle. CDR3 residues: CASSLGTGNNEQFF. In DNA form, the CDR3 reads TGTGCCAGCAGCTTAGGTACCGGTAACAATGAGCAGTTCTTC.

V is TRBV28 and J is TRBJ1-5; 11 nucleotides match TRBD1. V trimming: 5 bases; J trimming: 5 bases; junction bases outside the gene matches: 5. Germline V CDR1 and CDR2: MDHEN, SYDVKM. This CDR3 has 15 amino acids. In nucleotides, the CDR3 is TGTGCCAGCAGTCCCCCGGACAGGGGGCATCAGCCCCAGCATTTT. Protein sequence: CASSPPDRGHQPQHF.

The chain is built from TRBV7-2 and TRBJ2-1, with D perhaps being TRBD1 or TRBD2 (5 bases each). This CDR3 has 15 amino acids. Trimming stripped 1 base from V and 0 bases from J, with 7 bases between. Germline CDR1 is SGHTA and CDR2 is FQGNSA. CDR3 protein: CASSLVGDSYNEQFF. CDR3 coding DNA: TGTGCCAGCAGCTTAGTGGGGGACTCCTACAATGAGCAGTTCTTC. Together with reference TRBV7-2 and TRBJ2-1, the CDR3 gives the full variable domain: GAGVSQSPSNKVTEKGKDVELRCDPISGHTALYWYRQSLGQGLEFLIYFQGNSAPDKSGLPSDRFSAERTGGSVSTLTIQRTQQEDSAVYLCASSLVGDSYNEQFFGPGTRLTVL.

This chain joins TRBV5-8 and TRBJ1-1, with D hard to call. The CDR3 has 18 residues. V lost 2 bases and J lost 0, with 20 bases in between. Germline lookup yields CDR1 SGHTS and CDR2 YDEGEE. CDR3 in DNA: TGTGCCAGCAGCTTAGCCTTTGGAGGATATGGGCTGAACACTGAAGCTTTCTTT. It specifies CASSLAFGGYGLNTEAFF.

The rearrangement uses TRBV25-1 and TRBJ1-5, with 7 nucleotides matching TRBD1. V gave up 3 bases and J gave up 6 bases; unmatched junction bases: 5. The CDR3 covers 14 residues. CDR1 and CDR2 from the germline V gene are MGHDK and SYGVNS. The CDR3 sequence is CASSDWDSFQPQHF. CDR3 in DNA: TGTGCCAGCAGTGATTGGGACAGTTTTCAGCCCCAGCATTTT.

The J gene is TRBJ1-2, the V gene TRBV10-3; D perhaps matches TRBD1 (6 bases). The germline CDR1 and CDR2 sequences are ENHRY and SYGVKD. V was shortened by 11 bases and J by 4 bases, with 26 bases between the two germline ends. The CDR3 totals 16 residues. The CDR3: CARDTAGVKEGYGYTF. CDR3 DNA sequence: TGTGCCCGCGATACCGCAGGGGTTAAGGAGGGCTATGGCTACACCTTC.

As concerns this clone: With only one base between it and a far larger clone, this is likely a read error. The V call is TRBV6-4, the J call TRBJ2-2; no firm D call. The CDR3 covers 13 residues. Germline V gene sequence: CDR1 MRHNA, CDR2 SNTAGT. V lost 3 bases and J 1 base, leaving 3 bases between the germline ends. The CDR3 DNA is TGTGCCAGCAGTGAAGGGAACACCGGGGAGCTGTTTTTT. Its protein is CASSEGNTGELFF.

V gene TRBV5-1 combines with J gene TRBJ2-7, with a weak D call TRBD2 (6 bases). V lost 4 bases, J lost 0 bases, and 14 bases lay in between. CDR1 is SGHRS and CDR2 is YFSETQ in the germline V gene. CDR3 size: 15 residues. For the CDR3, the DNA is TGCGCCAGCAGCCCGGTTAGCGGAAGCTCCTACGAGCAGTACTTC. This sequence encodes CASSPVSGSSYEQYF.

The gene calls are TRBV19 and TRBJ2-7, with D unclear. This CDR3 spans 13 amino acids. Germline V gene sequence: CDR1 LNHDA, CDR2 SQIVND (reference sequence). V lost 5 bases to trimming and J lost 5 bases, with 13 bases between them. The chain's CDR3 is CASSAMVVDEQYF. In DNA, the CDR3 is TGTGCCAGTAGTGCCATGGTCGTCGACGAGCAGTACTTC.

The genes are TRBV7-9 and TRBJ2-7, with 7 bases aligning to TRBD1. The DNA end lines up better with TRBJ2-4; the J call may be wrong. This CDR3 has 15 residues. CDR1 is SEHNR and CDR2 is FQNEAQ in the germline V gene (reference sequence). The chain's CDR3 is CASSLGRQGENIQYF. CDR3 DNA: TGTGCCAGCAGCTTAGGACGGCAGGGGGAAAACATTCAGTACTTC.

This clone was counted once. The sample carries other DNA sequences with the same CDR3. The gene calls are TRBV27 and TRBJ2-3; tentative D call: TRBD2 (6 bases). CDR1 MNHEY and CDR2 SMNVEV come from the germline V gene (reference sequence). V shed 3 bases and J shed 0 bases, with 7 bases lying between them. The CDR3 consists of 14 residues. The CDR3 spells CASSFGGSTDTQYF. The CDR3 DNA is TGTGCCAGCAGTTTCGGAGGGAGCACAGATACGCAGTATTTT.

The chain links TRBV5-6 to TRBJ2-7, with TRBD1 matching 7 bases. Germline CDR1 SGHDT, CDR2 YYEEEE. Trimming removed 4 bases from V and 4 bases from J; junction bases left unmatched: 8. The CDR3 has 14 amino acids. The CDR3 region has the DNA TGTGCCAGCAGCATTAGACAGGGAGTTTACGAGCAGTACTTC. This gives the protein CASSIRQGVYEQYF.

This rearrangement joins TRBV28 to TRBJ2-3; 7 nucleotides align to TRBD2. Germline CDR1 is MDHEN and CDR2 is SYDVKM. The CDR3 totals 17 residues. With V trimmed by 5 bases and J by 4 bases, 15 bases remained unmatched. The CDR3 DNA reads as TGTGCCAGCAGTGTACATCTTGCCCTAGCGGAGGCAGATACGCAGTATTTT. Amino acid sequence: CASSVHLALAEADTQYF.

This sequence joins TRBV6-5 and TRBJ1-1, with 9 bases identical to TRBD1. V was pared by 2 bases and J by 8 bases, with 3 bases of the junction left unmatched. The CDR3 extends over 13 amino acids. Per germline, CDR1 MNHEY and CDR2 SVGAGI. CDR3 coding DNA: TGTGCCAGCAGTTACCGGACAGGGGTCGAAGCTTTCTTT. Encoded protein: CASSYRTGVEAFF.

The CDR3 is CASSSSLRQGGTEAFF. For the CDR3, the DNA is TGTGCCAGCAGCTCCTCACTTAGACAGGGGGGCACTGAAGCTTTCTTT. V usage is TRBV5-6 and J usage is TRBJ1-1, with 9 bases aligning to TRBD1. CDR1 SGHDT and CDR2 YYEEEE come from the germline V gene. This CDR3 is 16 amino acids long. Germline trimming cut 3 bases from V and 4 bases from J; bases unmatched to any gene: 10.

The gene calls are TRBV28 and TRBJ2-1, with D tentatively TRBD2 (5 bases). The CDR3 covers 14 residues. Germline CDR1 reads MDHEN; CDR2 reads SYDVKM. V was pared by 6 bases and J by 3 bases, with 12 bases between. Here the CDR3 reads CASRRGTIYNEQFF. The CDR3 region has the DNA TGTGCCAGCAGACGGGGAACAATCTACAATGAGCAGTTCTTC.

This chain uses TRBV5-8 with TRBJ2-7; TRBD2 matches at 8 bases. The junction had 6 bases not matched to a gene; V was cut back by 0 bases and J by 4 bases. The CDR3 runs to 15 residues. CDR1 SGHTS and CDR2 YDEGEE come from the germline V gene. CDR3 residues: CASSLEVAGKYEQYF. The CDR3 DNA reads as TGTGCCAGCAGCTTGGAGGTAGCGGGAAAATACGAGCAGTACTTC.

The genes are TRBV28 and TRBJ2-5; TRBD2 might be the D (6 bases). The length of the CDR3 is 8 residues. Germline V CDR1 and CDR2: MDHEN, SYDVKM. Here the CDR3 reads CGAGTQYF. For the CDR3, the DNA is TGTGGAGCGGGGACCCAGTACTTC.

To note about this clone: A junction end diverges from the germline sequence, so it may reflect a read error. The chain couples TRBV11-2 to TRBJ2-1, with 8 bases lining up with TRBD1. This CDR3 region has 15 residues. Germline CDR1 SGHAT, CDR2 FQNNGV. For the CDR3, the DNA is TGCGCCAGCAGCCAAGAGGACAGGGAGAGCGATGAGCAGTTCTTC. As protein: CASSQEDRESDEQFF.

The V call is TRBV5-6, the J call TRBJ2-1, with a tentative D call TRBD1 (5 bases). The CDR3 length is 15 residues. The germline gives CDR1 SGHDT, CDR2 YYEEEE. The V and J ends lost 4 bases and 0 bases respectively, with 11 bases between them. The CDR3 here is CASSRQPSSYNEQFF. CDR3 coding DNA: TGTGCCAGCAGCAGACAGCCGAGCTCCTACAATGAGCAGTTCTTC. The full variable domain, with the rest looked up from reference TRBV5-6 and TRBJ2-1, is DAGVTQSPTHLIKTRGQQVTLRCSPKSGHDTVSWYQQALGQGPQFIFQYYEEEERQRGNFPDRFSGHQFPNYSSELNVNALLLGDSALYLCASSRQPSSYNEQFFGPGTRLTVL.